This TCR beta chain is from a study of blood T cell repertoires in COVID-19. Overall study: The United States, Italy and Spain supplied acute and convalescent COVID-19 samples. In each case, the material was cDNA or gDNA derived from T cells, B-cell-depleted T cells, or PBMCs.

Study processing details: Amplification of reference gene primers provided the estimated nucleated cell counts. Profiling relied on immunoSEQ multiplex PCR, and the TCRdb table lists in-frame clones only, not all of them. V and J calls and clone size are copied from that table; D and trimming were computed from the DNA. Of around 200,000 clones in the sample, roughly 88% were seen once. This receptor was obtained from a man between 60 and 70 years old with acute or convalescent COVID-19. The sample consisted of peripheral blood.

CDR3 sequence reads: CASSSNRVFLHF. The CDR3 region has the DNA TGTGCCAGTAGCTCAAACAGGGTTTTCCTCCACTTT. The chain joins TRBV19 to TRBJ1-6, with D possibly TRBD1 on 6 matching bases. Germline CDR1 reads LNHDA; CDR2 reads SQIVND (reference sequence). CDR3 length: 12 amino acids. V shed 6 bases and J shed 15 bases, with 15 bases lying between them.